Listed below are T cell receptor beta chains from one sample, sequenced in a study of blood T cell repertoires in COVID-19. Here immunoSEQ multiplex PCR was the method, and the copy in TCRdb shows in-frame clones only, minus some. The table lists 310,000 or so clones, 87% of them singletons. The material sequenced was PBMCs or T cells enriched from blood (not recorded which). These receptors all stem from a woman aged 30 to 39 who had recovered from COVID-19. Each CDR3 is given with its conserved first and last residue. The D gene is left open where the match is weak. Rows may omit the clone size; those that give it use once, few, many or a size class.

v_call	j_call	clone_size	d_call	cdr3_nt	cdr3_aa
TRBV7-2	TRBJ1-3	-	-	TGTGCCAGCAGCACGCGGATTGGAAACACCATATATTTT	CASSTRIGNTIYF
TRBV2	TRBJ1-2	-	-	TGTGCCAGCAGTTCTACAGGCCCCCTAAACTATGGCTACACCTTC	CASSSTGPLNYGYTF
TRBV11-2	TRBJ2-1	-	TRBD2	TGTGCCAGCAGCTTAGTCTCTAGCGGGGGGCACAATGAGCAGTTCTTC	CASSLVSSGGHNEQFF
TRBV10-3	TRBJ1-2	-	-	TGTGCCATCAGTGAATTAGCTAACTATGGCTACACCTTC	CAISELANYGYTF
TRBV27	TRBJ1-2	-	-	TGTGCCAGCAACAGTAGTGGGGGCGCCTATGGCTACACCTTC	CASNSSGGAYGYTF
TRBV29-1	TRBJ2-5	-	TRBD2	TGCAGCGTTGAATTTCTAGCGGGGGCAGAAGAGACCCAGTACTTC	CSVEFLAGAEETQYF
TRBV12-5	TRBJ2-1	-	-	TGTGCTAGTGGTTTGGTACTTGACAACAATGAGCAGTTCTTC	CASGLVLDNNEQFF
TRBV7-2	TRBJ2-5	-	TRBD2	TGTGCCAGCAGCCCCTCTAGCGGGGGGGCCCAAGAGACCCAGTACTTC	CASSPSSGGAQETQYF
TRBV6-5	TRBJ1-1	-	TRBD1	TGTGCCAGCACCCTTGGACAGGTCGGTGAAGCTTTCTTT	CASTLGQVGEAFF
TRBV11-3	TRBJ1-1	-	-	TGTGCCAGCAGCAAGGACAGTATGAACACTGAAGCTTTCTTT	CASSKDSMNTEAFF
TRBV28	TRBJ2-3	-	TRBD1	TGTGCCAGCAGCCGAGGGGGCGCCAACACAGATACGCAGTATTTT	CASSRGGANTDTQYF
TRBV18	TRBJ1-2	-	-	TGTGCCAGCTCACCACAGGGGAACTATGGCTACACCTTC	CASSPQGNYGYTF
TRBV5-4	TRBJ1-2	-	-	TGTGCCAGCAGCTTGGAGACAGCATCTTATGGCTACACCTTC	CASSLETASYGYTF
TRBV6-5	TRBJ1-2	few	TRBD1	TGTGCCAGCAGTAGGGACAGGGACTGGGGCTACACCTTC	CASSRDRDWGYTF
TRBV19	TRBJ1-1	-	-	TGTGCCAGTAGAGTCAGGGTCAGGGACACTGAAGCTTTCTTT	CASRVRVRDTEAFF
TRBV5-6	TRBJ1-2	-	-	TGTGCCAGCAGCCCGCCCGGGATTAAGCTGGGCTACACCTTC	CASSPPGIKLGYTF
TRBV5-1	TRBJ1-2	once	-	TGCGCCAGCAGCTTGGAGTTGGACAGCAACTATGGCTACACCTTC	CASSLELDSNYGYTF
TRBV4-2	TRBJ2-2	-	TRBD2	TGTGCCAGCAGCCAAGAGACTAGCGGGGGGCCCGCGAACACCGGGGAGCTGTTTTTT	CASSQETSGGPANTGELFF
TRBV6-1	TRBJ2-2	-	-	TGTGCCAGCAGTGAATTGGCCTTCACCGGGGAGCTGTTTTTT	CASSELAFTGELFF
TRBV13	TRBJ2-5	-	TRBD2	TGTGCCAGCAGCCCTTCCGGGGGGACCTGGAGGGAGACCCAGTACTTC	CASSPSGGTWRETQYF
TRBV4-1	TRBJ1-2	-	-	TGCGCCAGCAGCCAAGAAGATAGCGGGGTCTATGGCTACACCTTC	CASSQEDSGVYGYTF
TRBV29-1	TRBJ1-4	-	-	TGCAGCGTACGTTCCGGGATTCGCGAAAAACTGTTTTTT	CSVRSGIREKLFF
TRBV9	TRBJ2-1	-	-	TGTGCCAGCAGCGTGGGGGCCGACTCCTACAATGAGCAGTTCTTC	CASSVGADSYNEQFF
TRBV19	TRBJ2-3	-	-	TGTGCCAGTAGTATTGGGGCGGCCCCCGCAGATACGCAGTATTTT	CASSIGAAPADTQYF
TRBV5-6	TRBJ1-3	-	-	TGTGCCAGCAGCGGGAACAGGCTCAGCTCTGGAAACACCATATATTTT	CASSGNRLSSGNTIYF
TRBV11-2	TRBJ1-4	-	TRBD1	TGTGCCAGCAGCTTAGGGGGGACAGGGAATGAAAAACTGTTTTTT	CASSLGGTGNEKLFF
TRBV27	TRBJ1-5	-	TRBD1	TGTGCCAGCACCCCACAGGGGGAGGCTCAGCCCCAGCATTTT	CASTPQGEAQPQHF
TRBV9	TRBJ2-2	-	TRBD2	TGTGCCAGCAGCGTAGGGCAGGGAGGGACCGGGGAGCTGTTTTTT	CASSVGQGGTGELFF
TRBV21-1	TRBJ1-2	-	-	TGTGCCAGCAGCAAGGTCGGTTTGGGGGGGAACTATGGCTACACCTTC	CASSKVGLGGNYGYTF
TRBV12-2	TRBJ1-4	-	-	TGTGCAAGTCGCTTAACAGGGGGGGATGAAAAACTGTTTTTT	CASRLTGGDEKLFF
TRBV5-4	TRBJ1-6	-	TRBD1	TGTGCCAGCAGCTTGGGGGGGACAGGGAATTCACCCCTCCACTTT	CASSLGGTGNSPLHF
TRBV19	TRBJ1-1	-	-	TGTGCCAGTACCCTCCCCGGGACTGTCAACACTGAAGCTTTCTTT	CASTLPGTVNTEAFF
TRBV19	TRBJ2-3	once	TRBD2	TGTGCCAGTAGTATAGTTGGGGGGGTCAGATGGTATTTT	CASSIVGGVRWYF
TRBV4-2	TRBJ1-2	-	-	TGTGCCAGCAGCCAAGAGTCCCGACAGGACGGCTCCTATGGCTACACCTTC	CASSQESRQDGSYGYTF
TRBV6-1	TRBJ1-4	-	-	TGTGCCAGCAGTGAAACGGGGGGGGCGGGAAATGAAAAACTGTTTTTT	CASSETGGAGNEKLFF